The present T cell receptor beta chain was sequenced within a study of blood T cell repertoires in COVID-19. Study context: The samples span acute and convalescent COVID-19 from the United States, Italy and Spain.

Sequencing used immunoSEQ multiplex PCR; TCRdb keeps in-frame clones, though not all of them. Of around 380,000 clones detected, roughly 77% appear once; the ten largest clones hold more than 0.95%. Between the trimmed V and J ends, which lost 5 bases and 4 bases, there was a span of 18 bases. The CDR3 has 15 residues. Germline values: CDR1 LNHDA, CDR2 SQIVND (reference sequence). The origin of this receptor is a human donor with acute or convalescent COVID-19. The donor label of this sample is uncertain. The V call is TRBV19, the J call TRBJ2-7; tentative D call: TRBD2 (5 bases). Sequencing was carried out using peripheral blood. The CDR3 coding sequence is TGTGCCAGTAGTCGGCTAGCTGCAAACGGGTACGAGCAGTACTTC. It yields the protein CASSRLAANGYEQYF.